What follows describes a single T cell receptor beta chain. Its target is not known. The source of the sample is a study of T cell responses to AZD1222 COVID-19 vaccine. At the level of the study: Second-dose intervals of approximately 4 or approximately 12 weeks were pooled.

Produced via immunoSEQ multiplex PCR; TCRdb's table is partial and in-frame only. The sample consists of 150,000 to 200,000 clones, around 92% of them appearing once. Points from the study as a whole: Targeting of unmutated variant regions was reportedly seen in nearly half of spike-specific TCRs. Donor demographics were predominantly white British with a female majority; clonal diversity may be underestimated. All repertoire sampling was performed exclusively after the peak T cell response.

Trimming pared 7 bases from V and 4 bases from J, leaving 17 bases between. CDR1 and CDR2 from the germline V gene are LNHDA and SQIVND (reference sequence). The CDR3 spans 15 residues. This chain links TRBV19 with TRBJ1-5; a possible D gene is TRBD1 (5 bases). The sequence came from an adult in good health. The sample here was peripheral blood, taken on day 0 of AZD1222 vaccination. In DNA form, the CDR3 reads TGTGCCAGTACGTCCGGGGCGAGGAGGAATCAGCCCCAGCATTTT. It is translated as CASTSGARRNQPQHF.